Following are 20 T cell receptor beta chains from one sample sequenced in a study of blood T cell repertoires in COVID-19. Data came from immunoSEQ multiplex PCR; TCRdb stores just in-frame clones and leaves some out. This sample has roughly 250,000 clones, with about 86% found just once. The sequenced sample consisted of peripheral blood. The receptor source for this set is a young woman with COVID-19, enrolled during active disease.

DNA for the CDR3: TGCGCCAGCAGCCCCTCAGGGGGTAGCTATGGCTACACCTTC. Translation gives CASSPSGGSYGYTF. The chain recombines TRBV5-1 with TRBJ1-2, with 7 bases identical to TRBD1. The CDR3 loop spans 14 amino acids. CDR1 SGHRS and CDR2 YFSETQ come from the germline V gene. J gave up 4 bases and V 4 bases, and 7 bases lay outside the gene matches.

The chain couples TRBV7-9 to TRBJ2-3; 7 nucleotides agree with TRBD1. CDR1 SEHNR and CDR2 FQNEAQ come from the germline V gene (reference sequence). This CDR3 contains 15 residues. Trimming at V came to 5 bases and at J to 1 base, leaving 6 bases not matched to a gene. As DNA, the CDR3 is TGTGCCAGCAGCGGTAGGGGGCGCGGCACAGATACGCAGTATTTT. It encodes CASSGRGRGTDTQYF.

The chain combines TRBV4-1 with TRBJ1-2; TRBD1 agrees at 10 bases. The CDR3 extends over 17 amino acids. Per the germline V gene, CDR1 is MGHRA and CDR2 is YSYEKL. V shed 5 bases, J shed 1 base, and the junction held 10 bases outside the gene matches. CDR3 sequence reads: CASSARGQGRINYGYTF. CDR3 DNA sequence: TGCGCCAGCAGCGCTCGGGGACAGGGGCGGATTAACTATGGCTACACCTTC.

This clone occurred once. This chain joins TRBV5-6 and TRBJ2-2, with D possibly matching TRBD2 (5 bases). The germline CDR1 and CDR2 sequences are SGHDT and YYEEEE. This CDR3 contains 14 residues. Deletions cut 4 bases from V and 3 bases from J, with 10 bases between. In nucleotides, the CDR3 is TGTGCCAGCAGCCGGAGGAGGCACACCGGGGAGCTGTTTTTT. This gives the protein CASSRRRHTGELFF. Full variable domain (missing parts from reference TRBV5-6 and TRBJ2-2): DAGVTQSPTHLIKTRGQQVTLRCSPKSGHDTVSWYQQALGQGPQFIFQYYEEEERQRGNFPDRFSGHQFPNYSSELNVNALLLGDSALYLCASSRRRHTGELFFGEGSRLTVL.

V gene TRBV3-1 (or the pseudogene TRBV3-2) combines with J gene TRBJ2-1; D may be TRBD2 (7 bases). Germline V gives CDR1 LGHDT, CDR2 YNNKEL (reference sequence). There are 16 residues in the CDR3. V lost 4 bases, J lost 0 bases, and 13 bases lay in between. The CDR3: CASSRGGHSSYNEQFF. The CDR3 DNA reads TGTGCCAGCAGCCGCGGGGGACATAGCTCCTACAATGAGCAGTTCTTC.

V is TRBV19 and J is TRBJ1-5; 10 nucleotides agree with TRBD1. This CDR3 comprises 13 residues. In germline, CDR1 is LNHDA, CDR2 SQIVND (reference sequence). J gave up 9 bases and V 6 bases, and 5 bases lay outside the gene matches. CDR3 DNA: TGTGCCAGTAGATGGGGACAGGGGACGCCCCAGCATTTT. This gives the protein CASRWGQGTPQHF.

V gene TRBV5-1 combines with J gene TRBJ1-1; D is possibly TRBD1 (5 bases). From germline, CDR1 is SGHRS and CDR2 YFSETQ. The CDR3 sequence is 13 residues long. The V gene lost 3 bases and the J gene lost 0 bases, with 6 bases spanning the gap. This CDR3 reads CASSSQVNTEAFF. The CDR3, as DNA: TGCGCCAGCAGCTCACAGGTGAACACTGAAGCTTTCTTT.

This clone was seen more than once but under ten times. V is TRBV5-1 and J is TRBJ2-6, with D maybe TRBD1 (5 bases). V was trimmed by 5 bases and J by 1 base, leaving 10 bases between them. CDR3 length: 15 amino acids. Germline V gene data show CDR1 as SGHRS and CDR2 as YFSETQ. CDR3 in DNA: TGCGCCAGCAGGAACCAGGGTTCTGGGGCCAACGTCCTGACTTTC. This codes for CASRNQGSGANVLTF.

This sequence joins TRBV6-2 or TRBV6-3 and TRBJ1-2; 8 positions agree with TRBD1. The CDR3 consists of 14 residues. Trimming removed 0 bases from V and 7 bases from J; junction bases left unmatched: 4. Germline V gene lookup returns CDR1 MNHEY and CDR2 SVGEGT. CDR3 bases: TGTGCCAGCAGTTACTCCCGGACAGGGCCTGGCTACACCTTC. The encoded protein is CASSYSRTGPGYTF.

The chain links TRBV10-3 to TRBJ1-1; 8 positions match TRBD1. This CDR3 region has 14 residues. Germline V gene sequence: CDR1 ENHRY, CDR2 SYGVKD. V trimming: 3 bases; J trimming: 6 bases; junction bases outside the gene matches: 6. The CDR3 reads CAISDRTGLAEAFF. CDR3 nucleotides: TGTGCCATCAGTGACCGGACAGGGCTGGCTGAAGCTTTCTTT.

The gene calls are TRBV2 and TRBJ2-7; D is possibly TRBD1 (7 bases). Trimming removed 7 bases from V and 12 bases from J, with 16 bases in between. The CDR3 spans 11 residues. Germline V gives CDR1 SNHLY, CDR2 FYNNEI. CDR3 residues: CASTDRAGSYF. CDR3 bases: TGTGCCAGCACAGACAGGGCGGGGTCGTACTTC. The entire variable domain, with the rest obtained from reference TRBV2 and TRBJ2-7, is as follows: EPEVTQTPSHQVTQMGQEVILRCVPISNHLYFYWYRQILGQKVEFLVSFYNNEISEKSEIFDDQFSVERPDGSNFTLKIRSTKLEDSAMYFCASTDRAGSYFGPGTRLTVT.

This clone showed up just a few times. The V call is TRBV19, the J call TRBJ2-7, with 7 bases fitting TRBD1. With V trimmed by 2 bases and J by 3 bases, 7 bases remained unmatched. The length of the CDR3 is 15 residues. The V gene's germline CDR1 is LNHDA and CDR2 SQIVND (reference sequence). Written as DNA, the CDR3 is TGTGCCAGTAGTATACGAGCAGGGGGTGGCTACGAGCAGTACTTC. It encodes CASSIRAGGGYEQYF.

The chain recombines TRBV7-7 with TRBJ2-2; TRBD2 is a possible D gene (7 bases). Per germline, CDR1 SSHAT and CDR2 FNYEAQ (reference sequence). V gave up 2 bases and J gave up 4 bases, with 14 bases separating them. The CDR3 totals 16 residues. CDR3 in amino acids: CASSLYAGASTGELFF. In DNA form, the CDR3 reads TGTGCCAGCAGCTTATATGCGGGGGCCTCCACCGGGGAGCTGTTTTTT.

Remarks on this clone: Other DNA sequences in the sample encode the same CDR3. This rearrangement joins TRBV5-6 to TRBJ1-2; D remains unclear. This CDR3 region has 13 residues. The germline CDR1 and CDR2 sequences are SGHDT and YYEEEE. Trimming left V 0 bases short and J 4 bases short, with 7 bases between. CDR3 region: CASSLGSSYGYTF. CDR3 coding DNA: TGTGCCAGCAGCTTGGGGAGTAGCTATGGCTACACCTTC.

This clone was seen just once. CDR3 in amino acids: CASRSGRNTEAFF. The DNA of the CDR3 is TGTGCCAGCCGGTCCGGGAGGAACACTGAAGCTTTCTTT. The V and J genes are TRBV2 and TRBJ1-1; no reliable D call. The germline gives CDR1 SNHLY, CDR2 FYNNEI. The CDR3 has 13 amino acids. Trimming shortened V by 8 bases and J by 1 base, and 11 bases separated the two germline ends. Looking up the rest from reference TRBV2 and TRBJ1-1 gives the full variable domain: EPEVTQTPSHQVTQMGQEVILRCVPISNHLYFYWYRQILGQKVEFLVSFYNNEISEKSEIFDDQFSVERPDGSNFTLKIRSTKLEDSAMYFCASRSGRNTEAFFGQGTRLTVV.

This clone was observed once. V gene TRBV6-5 combines with J gene TRBJ1-1; TRBD1 matches at 10 bases. The CDR3 spans 14 residues. Germline CDR1 reads MNHEY; CDR2 reads SVGAGI. V was clipped by 6 bases and J by 11 bases; unmatched bases: 12. CDR3 nucleotides: TGTGCCAGCAGGACAGGGGGCGGACGAAGTGGTGCTTTCTTT. Amino acid sequence: CASRTGGGRSGAFF.

The V gene is TRBV5-6, the J gene TRBJ2-7; D gene unclear. This CDR3 is 14 amino acids long. Per germline, CDR1 SGHDT and CDR2 YYEEEE. The V and J ends lost 0 bases and 3 bases respectively, with 10 bases between them. The CDR3 sequence: CASSLAGLNYEQYF. The DNA for the CDR3 is TGTGCCAGCAGCTTGGCAGGTCTCAACTACGAGCAGTACTTC. The full variable domain, its missing parts supplied by reference TRBV5-6 and TRBJ2-7, is DAGVTQSPTHLIKTRGQQVTLRCSPKSGHDTVSWYQQALGQGPQFIFQYYEEEERQRGNFPDRFSGHQFPNYSSELNVNALLLGDSALYLCASSLAGLNYEQYFGPGTRLTVT.

The chain uses TRBV5-1 and TRBJ2-4, with 7 positions matching TRBD1. The trim removed 2 bases at V and 5 bases at J, leaving 4 bases unmatched. The germline CDR1 and CDR2 sequences are SGHRS and YFSETQ. This CDR3 spans 14 amino acids. CDR3 nucleotide sequence: TGCGCCAGCAGCTTAGACAGGGAAGAAAACATTCAGTACTTC. Translating gives CASSLDREENIQYF.

The V call is TRBV2, the J call TRBJ2-1; TRBD2 matches at 13 bases. The CDR3 loop spans 15 amino acids. J gave up 7 bases and V 6 bases, and 6 bases lay outside the gene matches. The V gene's germline CDR1 is SNHLY and CDR2 FYNNEI. The CDR3 sequence: CASRGTSGTGNEQFF. CDR3 DNA sequence: TGTGCCAGCAGGGGGACTAGCGGGACCGGGAATGAGCAGTTCTTC.

The chain employs TRBV6-1 and TRBJ2-1, with 16 bases matching TRBD2. The CDR3 runs 17 residues. Germline CDR1 and CDR2: MNHNS and SASEGT. Trimming removed 3 bases from V and 7 bases from J; junction bases left unmatched: 6. CDR3 nucleotides: TGTGCCAGCAGTGAGGGGACTAGCGGGGGGGCCCTAAATGAGCAGTTCTTC. The encoded protein is CASSEGTSGGALNEQFF.